This T cell receptor beta chain was sequenced for a study of PD-L1 blockade in urothelial cancer. Study at large: Male patients with bladder-origin urothelial cancer numbered about 85% of the roughly 29. Blood was evaluated 3 weeks (second dose) and 6 weeks after therapy began.

General observations from the study: Better survival was predicted when blood TCR clonality before treatment fell below the median. Tumor-associated TCR clones expanded more in blood at 3 weeks in patients with durable benefit.

This clone was found once. As yet, its antigen is unknown. Sample time point: pretreatment peripheral blood. Generated by immunoSEQ multiplex PCR, the TCRdb table keeps only in-frame clones and is missing some. The table records tens of thousands of clones, around four fifths of them present only once. Trimming cost V 4 bases and J 3 bases; bases outside gene matches: 2. The germline gives CDR1 SGHNT, CDR2 YYREEE (reference sequence). The CDR3 consists of 14 residues. The specimen was PBMCs, collected around atezolizumab (anti-PD-L1) treatment. The V and J genes are TRBV5-4 and TRBJ2-5, with TRBD2 identical over 11 bases. The receptor was derived from a man aged 35 to 55 with urothelial cancer. The CDR3 DNA sequence: TGTGCCAGCAGCCAGGGACTAGCGGAAGAGACCCAGTACTTC. Translating gives CASSQGLAEETQYF.